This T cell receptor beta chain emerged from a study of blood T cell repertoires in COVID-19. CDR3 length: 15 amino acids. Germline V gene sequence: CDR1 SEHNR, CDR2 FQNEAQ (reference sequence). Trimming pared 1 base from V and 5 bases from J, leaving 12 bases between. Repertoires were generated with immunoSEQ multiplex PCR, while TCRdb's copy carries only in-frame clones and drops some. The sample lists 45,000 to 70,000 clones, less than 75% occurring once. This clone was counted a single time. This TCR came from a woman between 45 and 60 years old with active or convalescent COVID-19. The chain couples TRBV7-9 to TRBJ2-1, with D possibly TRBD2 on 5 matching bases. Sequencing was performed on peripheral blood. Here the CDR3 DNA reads TGTGCCAGCAGCTTAGTCTCGGAGGATCACAATGAGCAGTTCTTC. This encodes CASSLVSEDHNEQFF.